The 5 T cell receptor beta chains in this list originate from one sample, sequenced in a study of blood T cell repertoires in COVID-19. TCRdb keeps only in-frame clones here, not all; method: immunoSEQ multiplex PCR. The repertoire consists of 400,000 or so clones, with over 75% occurring once and the leading ten covering roughly 2%. Material for sequencing was PBMCs or T cells enriched from blood (not recorded which). The origin of the receptors is a man aged 35 to 55 in a cohort exposed to, infected with or recovered from COVID-19 (not recorded which).

The chain carries TRBV3-1 (or the pseudogene TRBV3-2) and TRBJ2-1; 9 bases are a match to TRBD2. The germline V gene has CDR1 LGHDT and CDR2 YNNKEL (reference sequence). This CDR3 region has 15 residues. V gave up 3 bases and J gave up 7 bases; unmatched junction bases: 7. In DNA form, the CDR3 reads TGTGCCAGCAGCCAGCGGGTAGCGGGAGTAAATGAGCAGTTCTTC. It yields the protein CASSQRVAGVNEQFF.

The chain joins TRBV18 to TRBJ2-3; D is undetermined. V lost 2 bases and J 7 bases, leaving 7 bases between the germline ends. CDR1 KGHSH and CDR2 LQKENI come from the germline V gene. The CDR3 consists of 12 residues. The CDR3 DNA reads as TGTGCCAGCTCACCAGAGCGAAATACGCAGTATTTT. This gives the protein CASSPERNTQYF.

This chain joins TRBV18 and TRBJ1-5; TRBD1 matches at 9 bases. CDR3 length: 15 amino acids. Trimming at V came to 5 bases and at J to 2 bases, leaving 4 bases not matched to a gene. Germline loops: CDR1 KGHSH, CDR2 LQKENI. The CDR3 loop is CASSDRDRGNQPQHF. The CDR3 DNA sequence: TGTGCCAGCTCAGACCGGGACAGGGGCAATCAGCCCCAGCATTTT.

The chain couples TRBV6-5 to TRBJ1-4, with no clear D. Germline lookup yields CDR1 MNHEY and CDR2 SVGAGI. There are 14 residues in the CDR3. The V gene lost 6 bases and the J gene lost 1 base, with 9 bases spanning the gap. Here the CDR3 reads CASRTGGTNEKLFF. The CDR3 DNA reads TGTGCCAGCAGGACCGGAGGAACTAATGAAAAACTGTTTTTT.

The J gene is TRBJ2-1, the V gene TRBV28, with 9 bases fitting TRBD2. V trimming: 5 bases; J trimming: 9 bases; junction bases outside the gene matches: 14. Germline V gene lookup returns CDR1 MDHEN and CDR2 SYDVKM. The CDR3 spans 16 residues. CDR3 protein: CASSPAGSGRIGEQFF. CDR3 DNA: TGTGCCAGCAGTCCCGCTGGAAGCGGGAGGATTGGTGAGCAGTTCTTC.